The 20 T cell receptor beta chains below all came from one sample that was sequenced in a study of cytomegalovirus exposure and HLA in healthy donors. Vbeta (60) and Jbeta (13) primers were used in the PCR. The assay was immunoSEQ multiplex PCR, and TCRdb's table has in-frame clones only and misses some. Of more than 150,000 clones listed, about three quarters are singletons. The sequenced sample consisted of PBMCs. The receptors originated from a man aged 18 to 29 in good health and CMV-seronegative.

This chain links TRBV5-1 with TRBJ2-7; the match to TRBD1 covers 8 bases. V shed 6 bases, J shed 4 bases, and the junction held 15 bases outside the gene matches. The V gene's germline CDR1 is SGHRS and CDR2 YFSETQ. The length of the CDR3 is 16 residues. CDR3 amino acids: CASTLAVGQGIYEQYF. CDR3 sequence (DNA): TGCGCCAGCACATTGGCAGTAGGACAGGGAATTTACGAGCAGTACTTC.

The V call is TRBV27, the J call TRBJ1-2, with D possibly being TRBD1 (5 bases). The CDR3 is 14 amino acids. Germline-derived CDR1 and CDR2 are MNHEY and SMNVEV (reference sequence). The V end was cut by 3 bases, the J end by 5 bases, with 13 bases between. CDR3 in DNA: TGTGCCAGCAGTTTGGTAGGGGTCGAATATGGCTACACCTTC. Its translation is CASSLVGVEYGYTF.

V gene TRBV4-2 combines with J gene TRBJ2-5, with no clear D. Near its end, the DNA agrees better with TRBJ2-7, so the J call may be wrong. Germline V CDR1 and CDR2: LGHNA, YNFKEQ. There are 14 residues in the CDR3. CDR3 bases: TGTGCCAGCAGCCAAGATCAGTGGTACTACGAGCAGTACTTC. It translates to CASSQDQWYYEQYF.

This clone has only a few counts. The gene calls are TRBV5-1 and TRBJ2-7; 12 bases are a match to TRBD2. From germline, CDR1 is SGHRS and CDR2 YFSETQ. This CDR3 is built from 13 residues. Trimming took 2 bases from V and 7 from J; bases not matched to a gene: 1. CDR3 coding DNA: TGCGCCAGCAGCTTCGGACTAGCGGGGGAGCAGTACTTC. Amino acid sequence: CASSFGLAGEQYF.

The gene calls are TRBV28 and TRBJ2-7, with D perhaps matching TRBD1 (6 bases). Looked up from germline, CDR1 is MDHEN and CDR2 is SYDVKM. This CDR3 is built from 13 residues. V dropped 2 bases and J dropped 5 bases, with 10 bases sitting between them. The CDR3 DNA reads as TGTGCCAGCAGTTTAACAGGGTCGCACGAGCAGTACTTC. Protein sequence: CASSLTGSHEQYF.

The chain employs TRBV29-1 and TRBJ2-5, with 8 bases matching TRBD2. The V gene's germline CDR1 is SQVTM and CDR2 ANQGSEA. The CDR3 totals 17 residues. The trim removed 2 bases at V and 7 bases at J, leaving 18 bases unmatched. The CDR3: CSVELAKSGGRFGTQYF. CDR3 DNA sequence: TGCAGCGTTGAACTTGCTAAGTCAGGCGGGAGGTTCGGGACCCAGTACTTC. Full variable domain (outside the CDR3, taken from reference TRBV29-1 and TRBJ2-5): SAVISQKPSRDICQRGTSLTIQCQVDSQVTMMFWYRQQPGQSLTLIATANQGSEATYESGFVIDKFPISRPNLTFSTLTVSNMSPEDSSIYLCSVELAKSGGRFGTQYFGPGTRLLVL.

This clone was detected once. In DNA form, the CDR3 reads TGTGCCAGTAGTATAGGAACCACCCGACTCGTAACCACCGGGGAGCTGTTTTTT. Translated, it gives CASSIGTTRLVTTGELFF. V and J are TRBV19 and TRBJ2-2, with D hard to call. Trimming took 1 base from V and 4 from J, leaving 19 bases between them. The germline gives CDR1 LNHDA, CDR2 SQIVND (reference sequence). The CDR3 has 18 residues.

The rearrangement joins TRBV29-1 to TRBJ1-3; D is unclear. V gave up 4 bases and J gave up 0 bases, with 4 bases separating them. The CDR3 has 12 residues. The V gene's germline CDR1 is SQVTM and CDR2 ANQGSEA. CDR3 in amino acids: CSVALSGNTIYF. CDR3 DNA: TGCAGCGTTGCCCTCTCTGGAAACACCATATATTTT.

The rearrangement links TRBV2 to TRBJ2-1; D ambiguous. Per germline, CDR1 SNHLY and CDR2 FYNNEI. V lost 3 bases and J lost 0, with 6 bases in between. This CDR3 has 14 amino acids. The DNA for the CDR3 is TGTGCCAGCAGTGAGGCAGTCTCCTACAATGAGCAGTTCTTC. It codes for CASSEAVSYNEQFF.

This clone has just a few counts. The V call is TRBV10-3, the J call TRBJ1-1; D unresolved. Germline V gene sequence: CDR1 ENHRY, CDR2 SYGVKD. V lost 0 bases, J lost 4 bases, and 3 bases lay in between. CDR3 length equals 12 residues. This CDR3 reads CAISESLTEAFF. CDR3 coding DNA: TGTGCCATCAGTGAGTCTCTCACTGAAGCTTTCTTT.

With regard to this clone: Sequence at one end of the junction differs from germline and may be a read error. Other DNA variants within this sample encode the same CDR3. The gene calls are TRBV2 and TRBJ1-1; 9 nucleotides line up with TRBD1. CDR3 length equals 14 residues. CDR1 is SNHLY, CDR2 FYNNEI, per germline. CDR3 sequence reads: CASSDLDRGPEAFF. The DNA for the CDR3 is TGTGCCAGCAGTGACCTGGACAGGGGTCCTGAAGCCTTCTTT. Using reference TRBV2 and TRBJ1-1 for the parts outside the CDR3, the full variable domain is EPEVTQTPSHQVTQMGQEVILRCVPISNHLYFYWYRQILGQKVEFLVSFYNNEISEKSEIFDDQFSVERPDGSNFTLKIRSTKLEDSAMYFCASSDLDRGPEAFFGQGTRLTVV.

The chain recombines TRBV1 with TRBJ1-2. TRBV1 counts as a pseudogene. The CDR3 has 15 residues. CDR3 nucleotide sequence: TGCACCAGCAGCCAAGAAGAGTCGCGAGACTATGGCTACACCTTC. Its protein is CTSSQEESRDYGYTF.

This clone was seen a few times. This chain links TRBV11-1 with TRBJ2-3; a possible D gene is TRBD2 (7 bases). The CDR3 length is 16 residues. Trimming removed 0 bases from V and 1 base from J, with 11 bases in between. In germline, CDR1 is SGHAT, CDR2 FQDESV (reference sequence). This CDR3 is CASSLAGGPGTDTQYF. As DNA, the CDR3 is TGTGCCAGCAGCTTAGCGGGGGGGCCTGGCACAGATACGCAGTATTTT.

This chain connects TRBV4-1 to TRBJ1-1; 10 bases are shared with TRBD1. The CDR3 totals 18 residues. Looked up from germline, CDR1 is MGHRA and CDR2 is YSYEKL. V trimming: 0 bases; J trimming: 7 bases; junction bases outside the gene matches: 14. CDR3: CASSQDSKRQGAEVEAFF. In DNA, the CDR3 is TGCGCCAGCAGCCAAGATTCAAAGAGACAGGGGGCTGAGGTTGAAGCTTTCTTT.

This clone came up once. This CDR3 is CASSLPHGGYTF. For the CDR3, the DNA is TGTGCCAGCAGTTTACCCCACGGGGGCTACACCTTC. The chain recombines TRBV28 with TRBJ1-2, with D hard to call. The CDR3 has 12 amino acids. Trimming removed 2 bases from V and 8 bases from J, with 9 bases in between. The germline CDR1 and CDR2 sequences are MDHEN and SYDVKM.

This clone was found a few times. V is TRBV7-2 and J is TRBJ2-7; D is possibly TRBD2 (6 bases). The CDR3 consists of 15 residues. Trimming took off 1 base at V and 3 bases at J, with 13 bases between the two ends. Germline V CDR1 and CDR2: SGHTA, FQGNSA. CDR3 DNA sequence: TGTGCCAGCAGCTTAGGGGAGGCGGGATACTACGAGCAGTACTTC. Translation gives CASSLGEAGYYEQYF.

With respect to this clone: One end of the junction varies from germline; a read error may be responsible. The V and J genes are TRBV7-7 and TRBJ2-7; 10 nucleotides align to TRBD2. This CDR3 has 15 residues. Germline CDR1 reads SSHAT; CDR2 reads FNYEAQ (reference sequence). CDR3 residues: CASSLQAGGTYEQYF. The CDR3 nucleotides read TGTGCTAGCAGCTTACAAGCGGGAGGGACTTACGAGCAGTACTTC.

This chain uses TRBV15 with TRBJ1-4; the D gene is possibly TRBD1 (5 bases). CDR3 length: 18 residues. In germline, CDR1 is LNHNV, CDR2 YYDKDF (reference sequence). The ends were cut back, 7 bases at V and 3 bases at J, with 24 bases in the middle. CDR3 amino acids: CATIRTPQGNSPNEKLFF. DNA of the CDR3: TGTGCCACCATTCGGACCCCCCAGGGAAATTCGCCTAATGAAAAACTGTTTTTT.

The V call is TRBV6-4, the J call TRBJ2-7; 11 bases agree with TRBD2. CDR3 length equals 16 residues. The V gene end was trimmed by 5 bases and the J gene end by 0 bases; junction bases not matched to a gene: 6. CDR1 is MRHNA, CDR2 SNTAGT, per germline. The CDR3, as DNA: TGTGCCAGCAGTTCGAGGGGACTAGCGGACTCCTACGAGCAGTACTTC. Translated: CASSSRGLADSYEQYF.

This rearrangement joins TRBV28 to TRBJ2-7, with 10 nucleotides matching TRBD1. J lost 2 bases, V lost 5 bases, and 6 bases had no gene match. This CDR3 region has 15 residues. CDR1 is MDHEN, CDR2 SYDVKM, per germline. DNA for the CDR3: TGTGCCAGCAGTCTAGAGGGGACAGGGGCCTACGAGCAGTACTTC. Its translation: CASSLEGTGAYEQYF.